The 10 T cell receptor beta chains below were found in one sample sequenced in a study of cytomegalovirus exposure and HLA in healthy donors. Vbeta (60) and Jbeta (13) primers were used in the PCR. Generated by immunoSEQ multiplex PCR, the TCRdb table keeps only in-frame clones and is missing some. The sample has more than 90,000 clones, around three quarters seen once. The sequencing input was PBMCs. The receptors here all came from a man aged 25 to 40 in good health and CMV-seronegative.

The gene calls are TRBV9 and TRBJ2-3; D perhaps matches TRBD1 (6 bases). The CDR3 loop spans 15 amino acids. The germline V gene encodes CDR1 SGDLS and CDR2 YYNGEE. The ends were cut back, 0 bases at V and 0 bases at J, with 8 bases in the middle. The CDR3 sequence is CASSVDQGSTDTQYF. The CDR3 nucleotides read TGTGCCAGCAGCGTAGATCAGGGGAGCACAGATACGCAGTATTTT.

The chain recombines TRBV6-5 with TRBJ1-5, with 8 nucleotides matching TRBD1. V shed 6 bases and J 2 bases; nucleotides not matched to a gene: 6. Germline V gives CDR1 MNHEY, CDR2 SVGAGI. This CDR3 spans 15 amino acids. CDR3 region: CASRGTGAGNQPQHF. In DNA form, the CDR3 reads TGTGCCAGCAGGGGGACAGGTGCCGGCAATCAGCCCCAGCATTTT.

The chain has TRBV27 and TRBJ1-6; tentatively, D is TRBD1 (5 bases). CDR3 size: 13 residues. Trimming took 6 bases from V and 5 from J, leaving 8 bases between them. The germline V gene has CDR1 MNHEY and CDR2 SMNVEV (reference sequence). CDR3 in amino acids: CASRQVNNSPLHF. The CDR3 coding sequence is TGTGCCAGCAGACAGGTGAATAATTCACCCCTCCACTTT.

The chain couples TRBV27 to TRBJ1-2; D might be TRBD1 (6 bases). Deletions cut 11 bases from V and 2 bases from J, with 12 bases between. CDR3 length equals 12 residues. The V gene's germline CDR1 is MNHEY and CDR2 SMNVEV (reference sequence). As DNA, the CDR3 is TGTGCCTCAATGGGGGCCAACTATGGCTACACCTTC. Its protein is CASMGANYGYTF.

This chain links TRBV27 with TRBJ1-6; tentative D call: TRBD1 (5 bases). Between the trimmed V and J ends, which lost 6 bases and 7 bases, there was a span of 13 bases. The CDR3 consists of 14 residues. CDR1 and CDR2 (germline): MNHEY, SMNVEV (reference sequence). The CDR3: CASSFREGNSPLHF. CDR3 sequence (DNA): TGTGCCAGCAGCTTCAGGGAGGGGAATTCACCCCTCCACTTT.

Concerning this clone itself: The sample holds other DNA sequences that translate to the same CDR3. The rearrangement uses TRBV2 and TRBJ2-5; 8 nucleotides line up with TRBD1. J lost 5 bases, V lost 8 bases, and 13 bases had no gene match. This CDR3 is built from 15 residues. Germline V gives CDR1 SNHLY, CDR2 FYNNEI. The CDR3 DNA reads as TGTGCCAGCGGAAGTGAAGCAGGGGGCCGGGAGACCCAGTACTTC. Translated, it gives CASGSEAGGRETQYF. The complete variable domain, with remaining parts taken from reference TRBV2 and TRBJ2-5, reads EPEVTQTPSHQVTQMGQEVILRCVPISNHLYFYWYRQILGQKVEFLVSFYNNEISEKSEIFDDQFSVERPDGSNFTLKIRSTKLEDSAMYFCASGSEAGGRETQYFGPGTRLLVL.

V and J are TRBV9 and TRBJ1-5; the match to TRBD1 covers 9 bases. The CDR3 has 14 residues. Germline assignment: CDR1 SGDLS and CDR2 YYNGEE. V trimming: 3 bases; J trimming: 3 bases; junction bases outside the gene matches: 1. The CDR3 region is CASSGQGDNQPQHF. The CDR3 DNA sequence: TGTGCCAGCAGCGGACAGGGGGACAATCAGCCCCAGCATTTT.

The V gene is TRBV7-8, the J gene TRBJ2-7; no clear D gene. CDR1 SGHVS and CDR2 FQNEAQ come from the germline V gene. The CDR3 extends over 13 amino acids. The CDR3 DNA sequence: TGTTCCAGCAGCTTAAAAACAGCATACGAGCAGTACGTC. Protein: CSSSLKTAYEQYV.

The chain couples TRBV2 to TRBJ2-5; 14 positions agree with TRBD2. This CDR3 has 15 residues. Germline CDR1 reads SNHLY; CDR2 reads FYNNEI. Trimming took 7 bases from V and 5 from J; bases not matched to a gene: 6. CDR3 sequence reads: CASTVGTSGGETQYF. CDR3 nucleotides: TGTGCCAGCACCGTTGGGACTAGCGGGGGCGAGACCCAGTACTTC.

This clone appeared a single time. The V and J genes are TRBV7-8 and TRBJ1-5; a possible D gene is TRBD1 (6 bases). V was cut by 3 bases and J by 1 base, with 13 bases left in between. CDR1 SGHVS and CDR2 FQNEAQ come from the germline V gene. The CDR3 contains 16 residues. CDR3 in DNA: TGTGCCAGCAGCTTTTCGGGGGGCTCGAGCAATCAGCCCCAGCATTTT. It specifies CASSFSGGSSNQPQHF.